This T cell receptor (beta chain) was documented in a study of technical replicates of blood from a handful of donors. CDR3 length: 14 amino acids. Germline lookup yields CDR1 MNHNS and CDR2 SASEGT. The germline V and J ends were trimmed by 4 bases and 1 base, with 7 bases remaining between them. The table came from immunoSEQ multiplex PCR; TCRdb's copy has only in-frame clones and leaves some out. In the table there are about 93,000 clones, 95% of which are singletons. The sample was T cells isolated from PBMCs. The origin of this receptor is a human donor in good health. The genes are TRBV6-1 and TRBJ2-2; D is unclear. The CDR3 bases are TGTGCCAGCAGTGTGTTTCAGAACACCGGGGAGCTGTTTTTT. Its protein product is CASSVFQNTGELFF.